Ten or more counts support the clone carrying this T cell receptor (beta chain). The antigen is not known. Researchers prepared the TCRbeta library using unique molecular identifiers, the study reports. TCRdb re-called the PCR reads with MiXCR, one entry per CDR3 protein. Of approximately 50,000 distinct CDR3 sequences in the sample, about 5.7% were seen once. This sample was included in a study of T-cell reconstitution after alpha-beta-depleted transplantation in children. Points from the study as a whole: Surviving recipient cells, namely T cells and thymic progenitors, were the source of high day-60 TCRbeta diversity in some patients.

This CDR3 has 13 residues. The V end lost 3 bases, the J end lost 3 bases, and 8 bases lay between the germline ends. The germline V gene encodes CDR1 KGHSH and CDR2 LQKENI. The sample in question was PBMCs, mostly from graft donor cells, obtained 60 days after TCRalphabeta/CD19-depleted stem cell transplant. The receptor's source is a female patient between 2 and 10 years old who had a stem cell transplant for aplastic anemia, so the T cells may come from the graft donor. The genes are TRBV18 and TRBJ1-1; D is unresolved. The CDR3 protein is CASSPGWDTEAFF. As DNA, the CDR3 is TGTGCCAGCTCACCCGGGTGGGACACTGAAGCTTTCTTT.